This entry is about one T cell receptor (beta chain). This record comes from a study of cytomegalovirus exposure and HLA in healthy donors. The PCR employed 60 Vbeta primers together with 13 Jbeta primers. TCRdb keeps only in-frame clones here, not all; method: immunoSEQ multiplex PCR. The sample consists of around 150,000 clones, 83% of them appearing once. The germline V gene encodes CDR1 MNHEY and CDR2 SMNVEV (reference sequence). The CDR3 length is 11 residues. Trimming took 6 bases from V and 6 from J, leaving 7 bases between them. The rearrangement uses TRBV27 and TRBJ2-3; unclear D gene. The clonotype comes from a man between 45 and 60 years old in good health and CMV-seropositive. Sample: PBMCs. The CDR3 reads CASSTGDTQYF. In nucleotides, the CDR3 is TGTGCCAGCAGCACCGGGGATACGCAGTATTTT.